The rows below give T cell receptor beta chains drawn from one sample of a study of OX40 agonist ivuxolimab in advanced cancers. Assay used: immunoSEQ multiplex PCR; TCRdb lists only in-frame clones, some missing. The sample consists of tens of thousands of clones, approximately 90% of them appearing once. The sample consisted of CD4+ or CD8+ T cells sorted from blood, taken in a trial of the OX40 agonist ivuxolimab. These receptors all come from an adult with an advanced solid tumor such as melanoma, head and neck, liver or kidney cancer. CDR3s include the opening cysteine and the closing phenylalanine or tryptophan. D genes are given only for firm matches. Clone size is shown for a subset of rows, as once, few, many or a class of expanded clone.

>TRBJ1-2|TRBV6-6|TRBD1|-
CATRSGTGDGYTF
TGTGCTACGAGGTCCGGGACAGGGGATGGCTACACCTTC
>TRBJ2-5|TRBV11-1|-|-
CASSHAVEQYF
TGTGCCAGCAGCCACGCCGTGGAGCAGTACTTC
>TRBJ2-1|TRBV6-6|-|once
CASSYSMNGNEQFF
TGTGCCAGCAGTTACTCGATGAATGGGAATGAGCAGTTCTTC
>TRBJ2-2|TRBV6-1|-|-
CASSGQGNGELFF
TGTGCCAGCAGTGGGCAGGGGAACGGGGAGCTGTTTTTT
>TRBJ1-1|TRBV18|-|-
CASSPPLALNTEAFF
TGTGCCAGCTCACCACCTTTGGCTCTGAACACTGAAGCTTTCTTT
>TRBJ2-7|TRBV7-2|-|once
CASSLRSLYEQYF
TGTGCCAGCAGCTTAAGGTCACTCTACGAGCAGTACTTC
>TRBJ2-2|TRBV5-4|-|-
CASSLGRQNTGELFF
TGTGCCAGCAGCTTGGGGCGACAGAACACCGGGGAGCTGTTTTTT
>TRBJ1-2|TRBV7-9|-|-
CASSFRDNYGYTF
TGTGCCAGCAGCTTCCGGGATAACTATGGCTACACCTTC
>TRBJ1-4|TRBV19|TRBD1|-
CASSLYRDSREKLFF
TGTGCCAGTAGTCTTTACCGGGACAGCCGTGAAAAACTGTTTTTT
>TRBJ2-7|TRBV15|-|-
CATSRDLSTTAYEQYF
TGTGCCACCAGCAGAGATCTCAGCACGACAGCCTACGAGCAGTACTTC
>TRBJ1-2|TRBV7-9|-|-
CASSLAGHANYGYTF
TGTGCCAGCAGCCTGGCGGGACATGCTAACTATGGCTACACCTTC
>TRBJ2-4|TRBV10-2|-|-
CASSDLDSLAKNIQYF
TGCGCCAGCAGTGACCTGGACAGCCTAGCCAAAAACATTCAGTACTTC
>TRBJ1-1|TRBV29-1|TRBD1|-
CSVGGDRGLVAFF
TGCAGCGTTGGTGGGGACAGGGGGCTTGTAGCTTTCTTT